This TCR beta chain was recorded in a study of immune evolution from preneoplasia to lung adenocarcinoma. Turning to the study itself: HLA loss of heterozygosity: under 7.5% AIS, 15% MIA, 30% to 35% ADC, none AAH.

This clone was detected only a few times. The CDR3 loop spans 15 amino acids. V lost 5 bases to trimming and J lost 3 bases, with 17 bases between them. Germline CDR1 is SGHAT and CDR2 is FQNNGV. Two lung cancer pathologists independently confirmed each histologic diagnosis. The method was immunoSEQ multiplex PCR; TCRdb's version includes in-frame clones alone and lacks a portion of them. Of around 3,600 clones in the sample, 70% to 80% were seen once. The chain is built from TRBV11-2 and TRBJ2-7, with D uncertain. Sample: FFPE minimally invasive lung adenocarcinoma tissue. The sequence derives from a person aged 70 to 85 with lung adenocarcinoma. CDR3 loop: CASSPSTGPDYEQYF. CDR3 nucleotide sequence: TGTGCCAGCAGCCCATCGACCGGGCCCGACTACGAGCAGTACTTC.